Only a few counts were recorded for the clone carrying this T cell receptor beta chain. Its antigen remains unidentified. A J-beta primer mix and a sample-barcoded 5' primer were used in a second PCR of roughly 6 to 11 cycles. TCRdb reanalysed the 5' RACE reads using MiXCR and keeps one entry per CDR3 protein. The table has approximately 700,000 distinct CDR3 sequences, approximately 29% seen once; the top ten hold less than 20%. The source of the sample is a study of blood T cells in healthy people across ages. Findings of the study overall: Unknown CMV status may confound age-related changes in expanded clones. With age, beta diversity per million T cells declined roughly linearly, significantly by 40 to 50.

Isolating PBMCs gave at least 6 million of these cells per sample. V was shortened by 3 bases and J by 4 bases, with 13 bases between the two germline ends. This CDR3 spans 14 amino acids. Germline assignment: CDR1 SGHRS and CDR2 YFSETQ. This TCR derives from a woman of 80 years or more in good health. V and J are TRBV5-1 and TRBJ1-2; weak D call: TRBD1 (6 bases). Sequences were obtained from blood. The CDR3 is CASSSEPGAYGYTF. In DNA form, the CDR3 reads TGCGCCAGCAGCTCGGAACCGGGGGCCTATGGCTACACCTTC.